This T cell receptor (beta chain) came from a study of T cell responses to AZD1222 COVID-19 vaccine. CDR3 length: 14 amino acids. Produced via immunoSEQ multiplex PCR; TCRdb's table is partial and in-frame only. The table records over 130,000 clones, around 92% of them present only once. The sample holds one count of this clone. What it recognizes is unknown. Study-level findings and limits: A mostly white British donor set with more females was recruited, and clonal diversity was possibly underestimated. At 160-218 and 743-854, vaccine-associated CD4 TCRs were dominant, and they spanned spike. Close to half of spike-specific TCRs reportedly recognize unmutated variant regions.

The receptor's source is an adult who received the AZD1222 COVID-19 vaccine. The sample here was peripheral blood, taken 28 days after the second AZD1222 dose. This sequence joins TRBV21-1 and TRBJ2-7; the tabulated D call, TRBD2, remains unverified against the DNA. TRBV21-1 counts as a pseudogene. CDR3 residues: CASSPRTFLFEQYF. DNA of the CDR3: TGTGCCAGCAGCCCCCGGACTTTTCTTTTCGAGCAGTACTTC.